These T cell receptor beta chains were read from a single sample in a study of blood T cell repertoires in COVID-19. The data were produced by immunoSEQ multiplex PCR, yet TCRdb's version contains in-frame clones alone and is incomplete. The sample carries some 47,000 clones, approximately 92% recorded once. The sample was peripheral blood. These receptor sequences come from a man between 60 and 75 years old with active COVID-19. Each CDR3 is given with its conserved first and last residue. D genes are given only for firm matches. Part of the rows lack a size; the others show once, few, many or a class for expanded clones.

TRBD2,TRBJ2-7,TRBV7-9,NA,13,CASRPSGRYEQYF,TGTGCCAGCAGGCCTAGCGGGAGGTACGAGCAGTACTTC
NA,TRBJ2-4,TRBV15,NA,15,CATSREGLDKNIQYF,TGTGCCACCAGCAGGGAGGGTTTAGACAAAAACATTCAGTACTTC
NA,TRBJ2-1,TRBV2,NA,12,CATQGLDNEQFF,TGTGCCACCCAGGGGTTGGACAATGAGCAGTTCTTC
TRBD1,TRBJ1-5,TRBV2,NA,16,CASSRGQGVGGQPQHF,TGTGCCAGCAGTCGAGGACAGGGGGTTGGTGGGCAGCCCCAGCATTTT
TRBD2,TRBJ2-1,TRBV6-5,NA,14,CASSLAGEKYEQFF,TGTGCCAGCAGCCTAGCGGGAGAAAAGTATGAGCAGTTCTTC
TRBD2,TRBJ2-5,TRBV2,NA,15,CASSDSSGSYQTQYF,TGTGCCAGCAGTGACTCTAGCGGGAGCTACCAGACCCAGTACTTC
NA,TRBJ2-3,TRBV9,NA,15,CASSVDGGKTDTQYF,TGTGCCAGCAGCGTAGATGGCGGGAAAACAGATACGCAGTATTTT
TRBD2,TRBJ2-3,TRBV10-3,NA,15,CAISGGRAYTDTQYF,TGTGCCATCAGTGGCGGGAGGGCCTACACAGATACGCAGTATTTT
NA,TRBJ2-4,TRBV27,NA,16,CASSRKGAQAKNIQYF,TGTGCCAGCAGTAGAAAGGGAGCCCAAGCCAAAAACATTCAGTACTTC
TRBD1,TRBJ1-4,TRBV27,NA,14,CASTTGTGGGKLFF,TGTGCCAGCACCACCGGGACAGGGGGCGGAAAACTGTTTTTT
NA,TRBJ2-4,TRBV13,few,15,CASSPTADAKNIQYF,TGTGCCAGCAGCCCAACAGCAGATGCCAAAAACATTCAGTACTTC
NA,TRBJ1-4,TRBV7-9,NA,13,CASSSSGNEKLFF,TGTGCCAGCAGCTCCTCAGGGAATGAAAAACTGTTTTTT
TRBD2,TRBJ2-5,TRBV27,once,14,CASSVLGGFETQYF,TGTGCCAGCAGTGTTTTGGGAGGGTTTGAGACCCAGTACTTC
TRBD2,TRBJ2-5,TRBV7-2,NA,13,CASSLTSGETQYF,TGTGCCAGCAGCCTCACTAGCGGAGAGACCCAGTACTTC
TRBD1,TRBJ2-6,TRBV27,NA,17,CASKLNRGNAGANVLTF,TGTGCCAGCAAATTAAACAGGGGGAACGCTGGGGCCAACGTCCTGACTTTC
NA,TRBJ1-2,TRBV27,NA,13,CASSFGGPYGYTF,TGTGCCAGCAGTTTTGGGGGCCCCTATGGCTACACCTTC
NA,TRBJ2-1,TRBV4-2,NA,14,CASSQGGGAFEQFF,TGTGCCAGCAGCCAAGGTGGGGGGGCATTTGAGCAGTTCTTC
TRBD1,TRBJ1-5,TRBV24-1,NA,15,CATSEGGTVNQPQHF,TGTGCCACCAGTGAGGGCGGGACAGTGAATCAGCCCCAGCATTTT
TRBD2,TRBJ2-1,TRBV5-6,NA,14,CASSTLAAFNEQFF,TGTGCCAGCAGCACGCTAGCGGCTTTCAATGAGCAGTTCTTC
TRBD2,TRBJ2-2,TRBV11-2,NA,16,CASSLAGGSGTGELFF,TGTGCCAGCAGCTTAGCCGGGGGGAGTGGCACCGGGGAGCTGTTTTTT
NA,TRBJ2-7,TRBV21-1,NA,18,CASSTRTSGLNLMYEQYF,TGTGCCAGCAGCACCAGGACTAGCGGGCTGAATTTAATGTACGAGCAGTACTTC
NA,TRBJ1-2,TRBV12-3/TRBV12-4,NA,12,CASSSGTFGYTF,TGTGCCAGCAGTTCCGGGACATTTGGCTACACCTTC
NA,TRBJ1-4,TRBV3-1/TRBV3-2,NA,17,CASSLREQGNVGEKLFF,TGTGCCAGCAGCCTAAGAGAACAGGGAAATGTAGGTGAAAAACTGTTTTTT
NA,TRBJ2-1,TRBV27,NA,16,CASSSYRGGGYNEQFF,TGTGCCAGCAGTTCCTACCGAGGGGGGGGGTACAATGAGCAGTTCTTC
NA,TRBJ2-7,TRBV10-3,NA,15,CAISDPQGYTYEQYF,TGTGCCATCAGTGACCCACAGGGTTACACCTACGAGCAGTACTTC
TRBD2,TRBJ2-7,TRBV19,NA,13,CASSSGTSAKPYF,TGTGCCAGTAGTTCCGGGACTAGCGCTAAGCCGTACTTC
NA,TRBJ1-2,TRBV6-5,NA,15,CASSPTWGSRNGYTF,TGTGCCAGCAGCCCGACGTGGGGCAGTAGGAATGGCTACACCTTC
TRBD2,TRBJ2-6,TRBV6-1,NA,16,CASSGSGGSGANVLTF,TGTGCCAGCAGTGGAAGCGGGGGGTCAGGGGCCAACGTCCTGACTTTC
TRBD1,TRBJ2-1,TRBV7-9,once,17,CASTTGAGGITYNEQFF,TGTGCCAGCACCACTGGGGCAGGGGGCATTACCTACAATGAGCAGTTCTTC
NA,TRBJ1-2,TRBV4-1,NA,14,CASSQDPTGYGYTF,TGCGCCAGCAGCCAAGACCCCACGGGCTATGGCTACACCTTC
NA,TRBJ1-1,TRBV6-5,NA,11,CAGSSDTEAFF,TGTGCCGGCAGCAGCGACACTGAAGCTTTCTTT
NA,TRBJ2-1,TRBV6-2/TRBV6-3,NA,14,CASSYWGGPNEQFF,TGTGCCAGCAGTTACTGGGGCGGACCCAATGAGCAGTTCTTC
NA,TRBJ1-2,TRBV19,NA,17,CASSIVGAPLKIYGYTF,TGTGCCAGTAGTATAGTGGGGGCGCCTCTTAAGATCTATGGCTACACCTTC
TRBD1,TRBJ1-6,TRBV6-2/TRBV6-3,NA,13,CASSPPTGTDLHF,TGTGCCAGCAGTCCCCCCACCGGGACAGACCTCCACTTT
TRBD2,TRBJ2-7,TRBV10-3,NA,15,CAISGGLAGVYEQYF,TGTGCCATCAGTGGGGGACTAGCGGGAGTGTACGAGCAGTACTTC
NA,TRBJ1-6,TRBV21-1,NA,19,CASSRFGGTGSSYNSPLHF,TGTGCCAGCAGCCGCTTTGGGGGGACAGGGAGCTCCTATAATTCACCCCTCCACTTT
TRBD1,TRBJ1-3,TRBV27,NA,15,CASSLNRGTGNTIYF,TGTGCCAGCAGTTTAAACAGGGGAACTGGAAACACCATATATTTT
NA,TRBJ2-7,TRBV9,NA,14,CASSVTPGSYEQYF,TGTGCCAGCAGCGTTACGCCCGGCTCCTACGAGCAGTACTTC
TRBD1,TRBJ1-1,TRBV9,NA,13,CASSVRDRGEAFF,TGTGCCAGCAGCGTCCGGGACAGGGGGGAAGCTTTCTTT
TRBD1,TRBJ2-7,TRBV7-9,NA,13,CASRIQGADEQYF,TGTGCCAGCAGAATACAGGGGGCGGACGAGCAGTACTTC
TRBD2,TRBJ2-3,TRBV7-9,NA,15,CASSTSGRVADTQYF,TGTGCCAGCAGCACTAGCGGGAGGGTGGCAGATACGCAGTATTTT
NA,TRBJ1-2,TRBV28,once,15,CASSLGRTDRGGYTF,TGTGCCAGCAGTTTAGGGCGGACGGACCGGGGGGGCTACACCTTC
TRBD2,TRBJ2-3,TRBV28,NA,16,CASSLGTSGYTDTQYF,TGTGCCAGCAGTTTAGGCACTAGCGGATACACAGATACGCAGTATTTT
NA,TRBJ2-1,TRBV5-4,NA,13,CASSLAGINEQFF,TGTGCCAGCAGCTTGGCCGGGATCAATGAGCAGTTCTTC
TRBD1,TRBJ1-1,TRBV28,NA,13,CASSLGQGTEAFF,TGTGCCAGCAGTCTGGGACAGGGAACTGAAGCTTTCTTT
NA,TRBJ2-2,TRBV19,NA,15,CASRKTNTNTGELFF,TGTGCCAGTAGGAAGACTAACACGAACACCGGGGAGCTGTTTTTT
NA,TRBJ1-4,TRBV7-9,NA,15,CASSLLRGSDEKLFF,TGTGCCAGCAGCTTATTACGGGGTTCGGATGAAAAACTGTTTTTT
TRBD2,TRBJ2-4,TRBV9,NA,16,CASSVLAGEAKNIQYF,TGTGCCAGCAGCGTACTAGCGGGGGAAGCTAAAAACATTCAGTACTTC
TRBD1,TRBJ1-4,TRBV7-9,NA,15,CASSSRQGQREKLFF,TGTGCCAGCAGCTCCCGACAGGGGCAACGTGAAAAACTGTTTTTT
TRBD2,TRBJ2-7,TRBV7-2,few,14,CASSLAGGPYEQYF,TGTGCCAGCAGCTTAGCGGGAGGGCCCTACGAGCAGTACTTC
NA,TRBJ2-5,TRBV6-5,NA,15,CASSSTAGLKETQYF,TGTGCCAGCAGTTCCACGGCGGGGTTAAAGGAGACCCAGTACTTC
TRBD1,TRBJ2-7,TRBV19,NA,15,CASSLSGTGRYEQYF,TGTGCCAGTAGTCTTTCCGGGACAGGGCGTTACGAGCAGTACTTC
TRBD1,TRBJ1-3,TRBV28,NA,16,CASSSTGVKWGNTIYF,TGTGCCAGCAGCTCGACAGGGGTCAAGTGGGGAAACACCATATATTTT